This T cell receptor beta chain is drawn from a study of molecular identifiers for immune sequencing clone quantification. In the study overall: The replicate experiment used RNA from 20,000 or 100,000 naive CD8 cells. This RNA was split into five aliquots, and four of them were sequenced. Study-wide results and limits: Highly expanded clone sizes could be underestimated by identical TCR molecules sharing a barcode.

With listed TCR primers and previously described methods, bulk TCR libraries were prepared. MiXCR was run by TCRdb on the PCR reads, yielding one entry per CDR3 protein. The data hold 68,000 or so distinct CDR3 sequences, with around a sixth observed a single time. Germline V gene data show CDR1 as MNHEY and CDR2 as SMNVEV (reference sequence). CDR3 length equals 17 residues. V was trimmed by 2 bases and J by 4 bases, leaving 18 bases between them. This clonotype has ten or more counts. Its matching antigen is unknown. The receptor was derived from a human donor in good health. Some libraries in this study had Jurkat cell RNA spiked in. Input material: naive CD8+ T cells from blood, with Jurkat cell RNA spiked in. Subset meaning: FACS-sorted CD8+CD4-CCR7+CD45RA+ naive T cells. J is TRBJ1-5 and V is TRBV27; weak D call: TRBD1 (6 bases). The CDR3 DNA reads TGTGCCAGCAGTTTAACGCCCCGACTAGGGGGTAATCAGCCCCAGCATTTT. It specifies CASSLTPRLGGNQPQHF.